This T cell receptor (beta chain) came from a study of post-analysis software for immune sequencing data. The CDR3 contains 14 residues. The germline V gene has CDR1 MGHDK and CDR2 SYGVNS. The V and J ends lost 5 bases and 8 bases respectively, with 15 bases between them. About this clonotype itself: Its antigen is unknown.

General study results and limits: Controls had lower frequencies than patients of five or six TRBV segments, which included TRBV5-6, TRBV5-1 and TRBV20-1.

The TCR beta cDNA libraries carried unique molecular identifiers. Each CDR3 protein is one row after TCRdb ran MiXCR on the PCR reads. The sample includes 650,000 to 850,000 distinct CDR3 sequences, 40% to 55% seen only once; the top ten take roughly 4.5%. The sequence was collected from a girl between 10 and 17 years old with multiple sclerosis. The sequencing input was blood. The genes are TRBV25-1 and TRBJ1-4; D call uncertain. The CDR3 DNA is TGTGCCAGCAGTCCCCTGTGGGAAGGAGAAAAACTGTTTTTT. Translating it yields CASSPLWEGEKLFF.